There are a few counts of the clone carrying this TCR beta chain. No antigen is known for it. One entry per CDR3 protein results from TCRdb running MiXCR on the 5' RACE reads. The table lists 1.5 million to 2 million distinct CDR3 sequences, roughly 35% of them singletons, with under 0.35% in the top ten. The source of the sample is a study of identical twins. The CDR3 runs 16 residues. With 0 bases removed from V and 0 bases from J, the gap between germline ends came to 10 bases. CDR1 is SGDLS, CDR2 YYNGEE, per germline. Study conclusions and caveats: Weaker excess sharing between twins was seen in beta out-of-frame sequences.

The TCR sequence derives from a newborn girl in good health. The specimen was cord blood. This rearrangement joins TRBV9 to TRBJ2-1; D possibly corresponds to TRBD1 (5 bases). The CDR3 is CASSVEGVSSYNEQFF. The CDR3 region has the DNA TGTGCCAGCAGCGTAGAAGGGGTTAGCTCCTACAATGAGCAGTTCTTC.